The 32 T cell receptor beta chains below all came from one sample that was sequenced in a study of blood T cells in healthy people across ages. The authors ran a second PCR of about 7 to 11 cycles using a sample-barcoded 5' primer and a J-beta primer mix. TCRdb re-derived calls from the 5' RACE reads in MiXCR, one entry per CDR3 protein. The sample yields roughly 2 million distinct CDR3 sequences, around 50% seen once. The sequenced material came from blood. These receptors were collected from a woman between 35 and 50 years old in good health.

The CDR3 reads CSARRLAGDNEQFF. The CDR3 DNA is TGCAGTGCTAGACGGCTAGCGGGGGACAATGAGCAGTTCTTC. The V and J genes are TRBV20-1 and TRBJ2-1; 10 bases align to TRBD2. V lost 2 bases, J lost 5 bases, and 3 bases stayed unmatched. Germline CDR1 and CDR2: DFQATT and SNEGSKA (reference sequence). The CDR3 consists of 14 residues.

Written as DNA, the CDR3 is TGTGCCAGCAACCTTCCGGGACGCTACGAGCAGTACTTC. Protein product: CASNLPGRYEQYF. The V and J genes are TRBV6-2 or TRBV6-3 and TRBJ2-7; D tentatively fits TRBD1 or TRBD2 (5 bases each). Trimming removed 7 bases at V and 3 bases at J, with 13 bases between. Germline V lookup: CDR1 MNHEY, CDR2 SVGEGT. CDR3 length: 13 residues.

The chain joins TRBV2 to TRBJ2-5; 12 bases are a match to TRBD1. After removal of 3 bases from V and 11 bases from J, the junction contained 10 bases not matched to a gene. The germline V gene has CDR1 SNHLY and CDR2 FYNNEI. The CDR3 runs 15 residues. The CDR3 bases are TGTGCCAGCAGTGAGGGGGACAGGGGGCTCGGGGAGCAGTACTTC. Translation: CASSEGDRGLGEQYF.

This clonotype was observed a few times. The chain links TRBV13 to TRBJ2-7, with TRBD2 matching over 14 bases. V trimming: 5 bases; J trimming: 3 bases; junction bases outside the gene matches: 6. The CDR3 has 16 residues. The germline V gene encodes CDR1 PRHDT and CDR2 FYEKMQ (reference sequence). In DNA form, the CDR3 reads TGTGCCAGCAGCACAGGGACTAGCGGGAGTTTCTACGAGCAGTACTTC. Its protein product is CASSTGTSGSFYEQYF.

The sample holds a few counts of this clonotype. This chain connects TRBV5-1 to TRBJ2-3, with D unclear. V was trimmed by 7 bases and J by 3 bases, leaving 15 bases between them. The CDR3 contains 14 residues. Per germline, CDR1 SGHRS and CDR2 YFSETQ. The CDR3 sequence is CASGLGRVTDTQYF. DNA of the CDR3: TGCGCCAGCGGCCTAGGAAGGGTGACAGATACGCAGTATTTT. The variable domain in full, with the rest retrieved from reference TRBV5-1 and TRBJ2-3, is KAGVTQTPRYLIKTRGQQVTLSCSPISGHRSVSWYQQTPGQGLQFLFEYFSETQRNKGNFPGRFSGRQFSNSRSEMNVSTLELGDSALYLCASGLGRVTDTQYFGPGTRLTVL.

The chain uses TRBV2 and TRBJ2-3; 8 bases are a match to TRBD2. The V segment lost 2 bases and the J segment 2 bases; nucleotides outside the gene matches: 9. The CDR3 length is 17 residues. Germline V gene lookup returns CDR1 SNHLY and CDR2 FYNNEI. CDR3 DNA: TGTGCCAGCAGTGAACGTAATAGCGGGGCGATCACAGATACGCAGTATTTT. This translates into CASSERNSGAITDTQYF.

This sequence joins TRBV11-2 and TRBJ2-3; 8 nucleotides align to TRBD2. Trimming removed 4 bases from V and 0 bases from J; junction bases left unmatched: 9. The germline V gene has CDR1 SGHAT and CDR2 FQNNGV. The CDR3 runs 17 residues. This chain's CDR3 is CASSSEISGTSTDTQYF. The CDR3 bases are TGTGCCAGCAGCTCAGAGATTAGCGGGACTAGCACAGATACGCAGTATTTT.

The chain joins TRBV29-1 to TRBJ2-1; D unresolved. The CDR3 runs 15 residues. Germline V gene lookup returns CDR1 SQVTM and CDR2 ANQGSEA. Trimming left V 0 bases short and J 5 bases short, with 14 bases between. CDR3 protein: CSVEDRSRSHNEQFF. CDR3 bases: TGCAGCGTTGAAGATAGATCTAGGTCCCACAATGAGCAGTTCTTC.

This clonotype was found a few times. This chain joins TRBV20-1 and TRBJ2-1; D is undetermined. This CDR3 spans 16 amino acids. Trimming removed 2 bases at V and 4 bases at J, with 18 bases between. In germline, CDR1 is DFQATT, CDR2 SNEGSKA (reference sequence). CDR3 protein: CSARFGVRVGYNEQFF. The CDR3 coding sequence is TGCAGTGCTAGATTTGGGGTCAGAGTAGGATACAATGAGCAGTTCTTC.

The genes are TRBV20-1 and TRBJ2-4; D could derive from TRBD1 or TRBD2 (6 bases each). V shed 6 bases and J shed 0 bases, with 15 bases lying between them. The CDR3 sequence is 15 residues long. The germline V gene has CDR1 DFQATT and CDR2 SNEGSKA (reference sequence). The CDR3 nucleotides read TGCAGTGCCCAAAGGGGGGCGGGAGCCAAAAACATTCAGTACTTC. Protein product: CSAQRGAGAKNIQYF.

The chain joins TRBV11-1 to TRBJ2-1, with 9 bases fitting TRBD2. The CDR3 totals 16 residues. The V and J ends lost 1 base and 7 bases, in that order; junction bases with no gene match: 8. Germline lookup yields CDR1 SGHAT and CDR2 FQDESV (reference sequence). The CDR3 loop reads CASSLVGGGVGNEQFF. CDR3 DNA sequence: TGTGCCAGCAGCTTAGTGGGCGGGGGGGTCGGTAATGAGCAGTTCTTC.

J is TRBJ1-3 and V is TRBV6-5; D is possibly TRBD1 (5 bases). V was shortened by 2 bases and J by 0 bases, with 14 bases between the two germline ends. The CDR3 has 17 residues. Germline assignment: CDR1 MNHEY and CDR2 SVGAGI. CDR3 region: CASSYTGGWSSGNTIYF. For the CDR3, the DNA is TGTGCCAGCAGTTACACCGGGGGTTGGAGCTCTGGAAACACCATATATTTT.

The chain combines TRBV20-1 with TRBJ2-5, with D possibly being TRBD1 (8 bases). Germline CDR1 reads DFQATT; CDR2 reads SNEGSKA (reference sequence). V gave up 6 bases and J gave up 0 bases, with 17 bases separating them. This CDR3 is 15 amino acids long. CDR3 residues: CSAAGDRRYQETQYF. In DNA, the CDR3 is TGCAGTGCCGCGGGGGACAGGAGGTACCAAGAGACCCAGTACTTC.

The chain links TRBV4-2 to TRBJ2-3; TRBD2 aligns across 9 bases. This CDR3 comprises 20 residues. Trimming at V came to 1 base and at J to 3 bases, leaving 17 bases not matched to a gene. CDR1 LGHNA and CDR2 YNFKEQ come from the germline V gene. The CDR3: CASSQATGTSRSSSTDTQYF. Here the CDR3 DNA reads TGTGCCAGCAGCCAAGCTACCGGGACTAGCCGCAGTTCTAGTACAGATACGCAGTATTTT.

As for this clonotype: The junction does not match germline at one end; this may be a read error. CDR3 region: CASSFLRDRAQESQYF. The CDR3 bases are TGTGCCAGCAGCTTCCTCCGGGACAGGGCCCAAGAGTCCCAGTACTTC. The V gene is TRBV28, the J gene TRBJ2-5, with 9 bases fitting TRBD1. Germline-derived CDR1 and CDR2 are MDHEN and SYDVKM. The CDR3 runs to 16 residues.

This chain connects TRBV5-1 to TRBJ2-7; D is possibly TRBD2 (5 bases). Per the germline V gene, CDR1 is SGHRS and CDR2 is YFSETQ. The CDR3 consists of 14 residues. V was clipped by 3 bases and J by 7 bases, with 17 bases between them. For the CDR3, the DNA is TGCGCCAGCAGCTCGGACTGGCTAAAGGTGGAGCAGTACTTC. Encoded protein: CASSSDWLKVEQYF.

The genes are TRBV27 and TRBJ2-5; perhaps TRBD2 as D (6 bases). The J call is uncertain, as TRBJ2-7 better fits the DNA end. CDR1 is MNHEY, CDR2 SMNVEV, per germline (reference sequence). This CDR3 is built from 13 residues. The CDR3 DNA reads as TGTGCCAGCAGTGTCGGGGGAGCAAGCGAGCAGTACTTC. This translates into CASSVGGASEQYF.

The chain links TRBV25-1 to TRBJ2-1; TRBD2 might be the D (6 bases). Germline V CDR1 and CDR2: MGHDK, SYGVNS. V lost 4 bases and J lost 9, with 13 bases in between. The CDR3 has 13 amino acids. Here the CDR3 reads CASSGLGSSEQFF. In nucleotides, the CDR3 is TGTGCCAGCAGTGGACTAGGGAGCAGTGAGCAGTTCTTC.

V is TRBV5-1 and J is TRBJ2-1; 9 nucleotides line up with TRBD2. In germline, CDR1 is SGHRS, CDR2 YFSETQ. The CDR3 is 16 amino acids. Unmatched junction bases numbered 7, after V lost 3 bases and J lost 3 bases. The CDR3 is CASSSYSGGGYNEQFF. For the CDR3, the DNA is TGCGCCAGCAGCTCCTATAGCGGGGGAGGCTACAATGAGCAGTTCTTC. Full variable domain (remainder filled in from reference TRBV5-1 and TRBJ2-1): KAGVTQTPRYLIKTRGQQVTLSCSPISGHRSVSWYQQTPGQGLQFLFEYFSETQRNKGNFPGRFSGRQFSNSRSEMNVSTLELGDSALYLCASSSYSGGGYNEQFFGPGTRLTVL.

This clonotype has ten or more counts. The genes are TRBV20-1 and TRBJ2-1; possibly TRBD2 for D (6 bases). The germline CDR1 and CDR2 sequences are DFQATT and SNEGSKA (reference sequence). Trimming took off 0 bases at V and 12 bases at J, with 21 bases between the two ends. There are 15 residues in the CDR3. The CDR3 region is CSARDPEGGAKGQFF. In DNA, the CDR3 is TGCAGTGCTAGAGACCCGGAGGGAGGTGCCAAAGGGCAGTTCTTC.

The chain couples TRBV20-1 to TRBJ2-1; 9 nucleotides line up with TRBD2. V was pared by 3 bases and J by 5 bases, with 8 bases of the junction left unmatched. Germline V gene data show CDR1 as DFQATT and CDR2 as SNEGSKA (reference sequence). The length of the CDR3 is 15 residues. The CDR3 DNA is TGCAGTGCTAGGGGGAATAGCGGGGGCCACAATGAGCAGTTCTTC. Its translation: CSARGNSGGHNEQFF.

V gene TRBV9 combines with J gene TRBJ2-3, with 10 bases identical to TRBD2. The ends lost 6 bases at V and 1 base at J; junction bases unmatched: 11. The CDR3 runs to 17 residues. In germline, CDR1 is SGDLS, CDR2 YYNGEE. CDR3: CASTDGVTSGGTDTQYF. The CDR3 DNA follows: TGTGCCAGCACCGACGGAGTAACTAGCGGGGGCACAGATACGCAGTATTTT.

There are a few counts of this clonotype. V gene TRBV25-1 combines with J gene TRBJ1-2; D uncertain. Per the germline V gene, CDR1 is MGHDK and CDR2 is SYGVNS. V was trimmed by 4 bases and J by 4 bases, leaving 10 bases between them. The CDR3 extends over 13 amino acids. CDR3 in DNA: TGTGCCAGCAGTGTCTCGGAGTTCTATGGCTACACCTTC. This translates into CASSVSEFYGYTF.

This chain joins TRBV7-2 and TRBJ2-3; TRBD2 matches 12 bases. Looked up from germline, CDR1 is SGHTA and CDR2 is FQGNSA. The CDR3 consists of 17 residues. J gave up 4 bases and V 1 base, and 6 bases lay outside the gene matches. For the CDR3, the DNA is TGTGCCAGCAGCTTAGGTTCCCTAGCGGGGGGGTCAGATACGCAGTATTTT. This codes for CASSLGSLAGGSDTQYF.

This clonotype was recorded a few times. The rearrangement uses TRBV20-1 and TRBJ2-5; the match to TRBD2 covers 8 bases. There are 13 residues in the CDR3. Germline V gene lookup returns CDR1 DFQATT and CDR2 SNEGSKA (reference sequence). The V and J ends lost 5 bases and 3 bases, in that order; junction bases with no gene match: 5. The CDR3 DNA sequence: TGCAGTGCTGGCGGGGGGTTCGAAGAGACCCAGTACTTC. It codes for CSAGGGFEETQYF.

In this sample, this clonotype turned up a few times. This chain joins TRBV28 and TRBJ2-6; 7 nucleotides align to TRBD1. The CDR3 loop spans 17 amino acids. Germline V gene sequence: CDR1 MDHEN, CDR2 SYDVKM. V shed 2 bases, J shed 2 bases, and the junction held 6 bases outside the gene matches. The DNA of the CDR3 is TGTGCCAGCAGTTTACGCAACGGACAGGCTGGGGCCAACGTCCTGACTTTC. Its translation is CASSLRNGQAGANVLTF.

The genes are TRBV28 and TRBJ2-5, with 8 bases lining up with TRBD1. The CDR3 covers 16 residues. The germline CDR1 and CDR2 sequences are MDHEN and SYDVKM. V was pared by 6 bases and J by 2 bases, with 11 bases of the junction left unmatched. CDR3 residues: CASSPGTGYLQETQYF. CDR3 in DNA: TGTGCCAGCAGCCCAGGGACAGGATACCTTCAAGAGACCCAGTACTTC.

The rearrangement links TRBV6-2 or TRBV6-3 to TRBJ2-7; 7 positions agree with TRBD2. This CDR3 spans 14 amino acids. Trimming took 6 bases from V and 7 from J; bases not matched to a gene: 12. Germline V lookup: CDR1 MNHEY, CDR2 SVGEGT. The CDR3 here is CASSNWGGNNEQYF. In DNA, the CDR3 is TGTGCCAGCAGCAACTGGGGGGGGAATAATGAGCAGTACTTC.

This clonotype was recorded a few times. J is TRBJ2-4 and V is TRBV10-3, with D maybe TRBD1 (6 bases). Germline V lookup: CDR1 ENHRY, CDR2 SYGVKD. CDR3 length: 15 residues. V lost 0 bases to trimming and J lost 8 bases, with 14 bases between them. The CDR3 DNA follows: TGTGCCATCAGTGAGTCGAACAGGGTTTCCGACATTCAGTACTTC. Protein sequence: CAISESNRVSDIQYF.

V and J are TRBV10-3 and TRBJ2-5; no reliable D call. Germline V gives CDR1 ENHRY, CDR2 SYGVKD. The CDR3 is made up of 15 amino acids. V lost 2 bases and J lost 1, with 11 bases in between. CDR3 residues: CAISEGDVGQETQYF. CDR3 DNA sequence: TGTGCCATCAGTGAGGGCGACGTGGGCCAAGAGACCCAGTACTTC.

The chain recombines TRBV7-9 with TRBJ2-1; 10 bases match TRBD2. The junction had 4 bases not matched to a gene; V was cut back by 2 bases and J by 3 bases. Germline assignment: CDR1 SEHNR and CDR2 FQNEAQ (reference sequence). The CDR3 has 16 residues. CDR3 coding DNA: TGTGCCAGCAGCTTAATAGCGGGGGGCCGCTACAATGAGCAGTTCTTC. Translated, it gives CASSLIAGGRYNEQFF.

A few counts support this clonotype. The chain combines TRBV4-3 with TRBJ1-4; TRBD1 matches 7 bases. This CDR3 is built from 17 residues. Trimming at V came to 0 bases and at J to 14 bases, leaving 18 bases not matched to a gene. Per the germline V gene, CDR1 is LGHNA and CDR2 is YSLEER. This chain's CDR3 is CASSQERLGQQLGRLFF. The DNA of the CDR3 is TGCGCCAGCAGCCAAGAGCGTCTGGGACAGCAATTAGGGCGGCTGTTTTTT.